Each of the 27 T cell receptor beta chains below was sequenced from the same sample in a study of Ad26.COV2.S vaccination and SARS-CoV-2 variants. Treatment indicated: some 20 received Ad26.COV2.S at low or high dose, single or two shots; 5 received placebo; per-sample allocation not given. Collection of the samples took place on day 63 after the first injection of vaccine or placebo. TCRdb keeps only in-frame clones here, not all; method: immunoSEQ multiplex PCR. Seen here are hundreds of thousands of clones, about 88% observed once, and the top ten hold approximately 2.5%. Sample: peripheral blood, taken in a trial of Ad26.COV2.S vaccine versus placebo. These receptors came from a person aged 18-60 years who received the Ad26.COV2.S COVID-19 vaccine or a placebo.

The chain recombines TRBV3-1 (or the pseudogene TRBV3-2) with TRBJ2-2; D perhaps matches TRBD1 (6 bases). The germline gives CDR1 LGHDT, CDR2 YNNKEL (reference sequence). Trimming left V 8 bases short and J 3 bases short, with 19 bases between. The CDR3 runs to 16 residues. CDR3 coding DNA: TGTGCCAGCTCTGACACCTCGGGACACGACACCGGGGAGCTGTTTTTT. This gives the protein CASSDTSGHDTGELFF.

The chain combines TRBV18 with TRBJ1-6; a possible D gene is TRBD1 (6 bases). Germline CDR1 reads KGHSH; CDR2 reads LQKENI. The CDR3 totals 15 residues. DNA of the CDR3: TGTGGACCGGGGGACGGGGGCCCAGAGAGTTCACCCCTCCACTTT. Translation gives CGPGDGGPESSPLHF.

The chain has TRBV6-4 and TRBJ1-2, with 8 bases matching TRBD1. CDR3 length: 13 residues. The J segment lost 5 bases and the V segment lost 6 bases, leaving 5 bases of the junction unmatched. Germline V gene data show CDR1 as MRHNA and CDR2 as SNTAGT. CDR3 sequence reads: CASSLDRGYGYTF. The CDR3 DNA reads TGTGCCAGCAGCCTCGACAGGGGTTATGGCTACACCTTC.

The chain couples TRBV19 to TRBJ1-6, with D possibly matching TRBD1 (5 bases). Germline V lookup: CDR1 LNHDA, CDR2 SQIVND (reference sequence). CDR3 length equals 16 residues. Trimming stripped 5 bases from V and 7 bases from J, with 18 bases between. CDR3 bases: TGTGCCAGTAGTCCCCGGCAGGGCGAGGGAAATTCACCCCTCCACTTT. It is translated as CASSPRQGEGNSPLHF.

This chain uses TRBV7-9 with TRBJ2-6; D tentatively reads TRBD1 or TRBD2 (5 bases each). Germline CDR1 reads SEHNR; CDR2 reads FQNEAQ (reference sequence). The CDR3 has 18 residues. V lost 5 bases to trimming and J lost 0 bases, with 17 bases between them. The CDR3 reads CASSSAGTAYSGANVLTF. Here the CDR3 DNA reads TGTGCCAGCAGCAGCGCCGGGACGGCTTACTCTGGGGCCAACGTCCTGACTTTC.

This chain joins TRBV7-9 and TRBJ2-4, with D maybe TRBD1 (7 bases). Germline CDR1 SEHNR, CDR2 FQNEAQ (reference sequence). The CDR3 extends over 13 amino acids. V shed 4 bases and J shed 9 bases, with 13 bases lying between them. CDR3 residues: CASSSQGGVIQYF. DNA for the CDR3: TGTGCCAGCAGCTCCCAGGGGGGAGTCATTCAGTACTTC.

This chain links TRBV19 with TRBJ1-1; 8 positions match TRBD1. The CDR3 covers 16 residues. The V and J ends lost 6 bases and 0 bases, in that order; junction bases with no gene match: 9. CDR1 is LNHDA, CDR2 SQIVND, per germline (reference sequence). CDR3 region: CASSYAGGQVNTEAFF. The CDR3 DNA sequence: TGTGCCAGTAGCTACGCCGGGGGACAGGTGAACACTGAAGCTTTCTTT.

The CDR3 sequence: CASSRGQGSSEQYF. The CDR3 nucleotides read TGTGCCAGCAGTCGAGGACAGGGTTCGTCCGAGCAGTACTTC. The chain carries TRBV6-6 and TRBJ2-7; TRBD1 matches 8 bases. CDR3 size: 14 residues. V gave up 5 bases and J gave up 6 bases; unmatched junction bases: 9. Germline V gene lookup returns CDR1 MNHNY and CDR2 SVGAGI (reference sequence).

The V and J genes are TRBV28 and TRBJ1-5; 8 bases line up with TRBD1. This CDR3 has 15 residues. Germline V gene data show CDR1 as MDHEN and CDR2 as SYDVKM. V shed 6 bases, J shed 2 bases, and the junction held 6 bases outside the gene matches. The CDR3 reads CASRPRGLGNQPQHF. CDR3 DNA sequence: TGTGCCAGCAGACCCAGGGGGCTCGGCAATCAGCCCCAGCATTTT.

The chain links TRBV7-8 to TRBJ2-3, with a tentative D call TRBD2 (5 bases). The CDR3 is 17 amino acids. Trimming took 4 bases from V and 0 from J, leaving 17 bases between them. Germline CDR1 and CDR2: SGHVS and FQNEAQ. In nucleotides, the CDR3 is TGTGCCAGCAGCTCGACAACTTACTCGGGAAGCACAGATACGCAGTATTTT. Encoded protein: CASSSTTYSGSTDTQYF. Full variable domain (rest looked up from reference TRBV7-8 and TRBJ2-3): GAGVSQSPRYKVAKRGQDVALRCDPISGHVSLFWYQQALGQGPEFLTYFQNEAQLDKSGLPSDRFFAERPEGSVSTLKIQRTQQEDSAVYLCASSSTTYSGSTDTQYFGPGTRLTVL.

The chain uses TRBV6-5 and TRBJ2-7; 12 bases line up with TRBD2. Germline V gene sequence: CDR1 MNHEY, CDR2 SVGAGI. This CDR3 is 15 amino acids long. Trimming took 4 bases from V and 3 from J; bases not matched to a gene: 4. CDR3 DNA: TGTGCCAGCAGTTCTCGGACTAGCGGGAACTACGAGCAGTACTTC. Amino acids: CASSSRTSGNYEQYF.

The chain carries TRBV5-6 and TRBJ1-1; 11 bases line up with TRBD1. The junction had 8 bases not matched to a gene; V was cut back by 2 bases and J by 5 bases. The CDR3 consists of 16 residues. Germline loops: CDR1 SGHDT, CDR2 YYEEEE. The CDR3 is CASSLGQGAVGTEAFF. Here the CDR3 DNA reads TGTGCCAGCAGCTTAGGACAGGGGGCTGTAGGGACTGAAGCTTTCTTT. The variable domain in full, completed from reference TRBV5-6 and TRBJ1-1, reads DAGVTQSPTHLIKTRGQQVTLRCSPKSGHDTVSWYQQALGQGPQFIFQYYEEEERQRGNFPDRFSGHQFPNYSSELNVNALLLGDSALYLCASSLGQGAVGTEAFFGQGTRLTVV.

This sequence joins TRBV5-1 and TRBJ1-5; no clear D gene. Per germline, CDR1 SGHRS and CDR2 YFSETQ. The CDR3 has 13 amino acids. The ends were cut back, 3 bases at V and 6 bases at J, with 10 bases in the middle. DNA for the CDR3: TGCGCCAGCAGCTCGCTCCCCTCTCAGCCCCAGCATTTT. This gives the protein CASSSLPSQPQHF.

The CDR3 region is CASGLFPTFARVRNEQFF. CDR3 nucleotide sequence: TGTGCTAGTGGTTTGTTCCCAACCTTCGCACGGGTCCGCAATGAGCAGTTCTTC. This sequence joins TRBV12-5 and TRBJ2-1, with D hard to call. V lost 2 bases and J lost 6, with 23 bases in between. Germline-derived CDR1 and CDR2 are LGHNT and FRNRAP. The CDR3 runs to 18 residues.

The genes are TRBV2 and TRBJ2-7; 9 bases line up with TRBD2. The ends lost 0 bases at V and 2 bases at J; junction bases unmatched: 8. The CDR3 runs 17 residues. Germline V gene data show CDR1 as SNHLY and CDR2 as FYNNEI. The CDR3 sequence is CASSEAHETSGAYEQYV. CDR3 in DNA: TGTGCCAGCAGTGAAGCGCATGAGACTAGCGGTGCCTACGAGCAGTACGTC.

The chain recombines TRBV5-8 with TRBJ1-6; tentative D call: TRBD1 (6 bases). CDR3 length equals 16 residues. Between the trimmed V and J ends, which lost 3 bases and 0 bases, there was a span of 10 bases. Germline CDR1 SGHTS, CDR2 YDEGEE. The CDR3 DNA is TGTGCCAGCAGCTCCGACAGGATCTCCTATAATTCACCCCTCCACTTT. It codes for CASSSDRISYNSPLHF.

V and J are TRBV7-2 and TRBJ2-3; 7 bases map to TRBD2. The V and J ends lost 5 bases and 6 bases, in that order; junction bases with no gene match: 5. Germline V lookup: CDR1 SGHTA, CDR2 FQGNSA. This CDR3 has 13 residues. For the CDR3, the DNA is TGTGCCAGCAGCCCAACGCGGGGGGATACGCAGTATTTT. The encoded protein is CASSPTRGDTQYF. Variable domain in full (rest from reference TRBV7-2 and TRBJ2-3): GAGVSQSPSNKVTEKGKDVELRCDPISGHTALYWYRQSLGQGLEFLIYFQGNSAPDKSGLPSDRFSAERTGGSVSTLTIQRTQQEDSAVYLCASSPTRGDTQYFGPGTRLTVL.

This sequence joins TRBV11-2 and TRBJ2-2; D is perhaps TRBD2 (6 bases). Germline V gene data show CDR1 as SGHAT and CDR2 as FQNNGV. V lost 1 base and J lost 0, with 12 bases in between. The CDR3 sequence is 17 residues long. CDR3 nucleotide sequence: TGTGCCAGCAGCTTAGTCCCGCGGGGAGCGAACACCGGGGAGCTGTTTTTT. As protein: CASSLVPRGANTGELFF.

This chain links TRBV2 with TRBJ2-7, with TRBD2 as a possible D gene (5 bases). The CDR3 covers 15 residues. Germline values: CDR1 SNHLY, CDR2 FYNNEI. V was shortened by 3 bases and J by 1 base, with 13 bases between the two germline ends. CDR3 nucleotides: TGTGCCAGCAGTGAGGTGACTCGCGGGTCCTACGAGCAGTACTTC. Protein: CASSEVTRGSYEQYF.

The chain couples TRBV28 to TRBJ1-2; no firm D call. V was shortened by 3 bases and J by 8 bases, with 10 bases between the two germline ends. Germline loops: CDR1 MDHEN, CDR2 SYDVKM. This CDR3 has 12 residues. This chain's CDR3 is CASSFPGQGYTF. The CDR3 bases are TGTGCCAGCAGTTTTCCAGGCCAAGGCTACACCTTC.

This chain connects TRBV29-1 to TRBJ1-2, with D tentatively TRBD1 (5 bases). This CDR3 has 14 residues. Trimming pared 4 bases from V and 6 bases from J, leaving 18 bases between. Germline CDR1 and CDR2: SQVTM and ANQGSEA. CDR3 DNA: TGCAGCGTTGGACCCAGGGCCTCCTCCAATGGCTACACCTTC. Translating it yields CSVGPRASSNGYTF.

This clone was counted once. This rearrangement joins TRBV5-1 to TRBJ1-2; D gene ambiguous. Germline lookup yields CDR1 SGHRS and CDR2 YFSETQ. V dropped 0 bases and J dropped 2 bases, with 11 bases sitting between them. The CDR3 is made up of 15 amino acids. CDR3 region: CASSLAGSANYGYTF. The CDR3 DNA follows: TGCGCCAGCAGCTTGGCCGGGTCAGCGAACTATGGCTACACCTTC.

The chain links TRBV6-6 to TRBJ2-7, with 8 bases matching TRBD2. The J segment lost 7 bases and the V segment lost 5 bases, leaving 7 bases of the junction unmatched. The CDR3 length is 13 residues. Germline lookup yields CDR1 MNHNY and CDR2 SVGAGI (reference sequence). The CDR3 spells CASSLSGKYEQYV. The CDR3 coding sequence is TGTGCCAGCAGTCTTAGCGGGAAGTATGAGCAGTACGTC.

This clone has just a few counts. The chain has TRBV9 and TRBJ2-2; tentatively, D is TRBD1 (6 bases). The germline V gene encodes CDR1 SGDLS and CDR2 YYNGEE. This CDR3 contains 15 residues. Trimming shortened V by 4 bases and J by 4 bases, and 14 bases separated the two germline ends. The CDR3 region has the DNA TGTGCCAGCAGCAGAGGGACACGCCTCACCGGGGAGCTGTTTTTT. Translated: CASSRGTRLTGELFF.

This chain connects TRBV4-2 to TRBJ2-1; 8 nucleotides match TRBD1. With V trimmed by 0 bases and J by 3 bases, 4 bases remained unmatched. Germline lookup yields CDR1 LGHNA and CDR2 YNFKEQ. This CDR3 region has 16 residues. CDR3: CASSQDWGQVYNEQFF. As DNA, the CDR3 is TGTGCCAGCAGCCAAGATTGGGGACAGGTCTACAATGAGCAGTTCTTC.

This clone was recorded many times. This chain links TRBV4-3 with TRBJ1-5; D gene uncertain. This CDR3 contains 15 residues. Germline CDR1 reads LGHNA; CDR2 reads YSLEER. Trimming left V 1 base short and J 7 bases short, with 14 bases between. The CDR3 loop reads CASSQGTRSSQPQHF. The DNA of the CDR3 is TGCGCCAGCAGCCAAGGGACCCGTTCGTCGCAGCCCCAGCATTTT.

The chain couples TRBV4-1 to TRBJ1-2; D not resolved. The CDR3 consists of 14 residues. V was pared by 4 bases and J by 2 bases, with 11 bases between. Looked up from germline, CDR1 is MGHRA and CDR2 is YSYEKL. The CDR3 DNA reads as TGCGCCAGCAGCCCCTCGACAAGAAACTATGGCTACACCTTC. It specifies CASSPSTRNYGYTF.